A single sample is the source of the 25 T cell receptor beta chains below, sequenced in a study of blood T cells in healthy people across ages. Sample-barcoded 5' priming and a J-beta primer mix drove a second PCR of 7 to 11 cycles. From the 5' RACE reads, TCRdb called clonotypes with MiXCR, one entry per CDR3 protein. In the table there are about 1,800,000 distinct CDR3 sequences, roughly 28% of which are singletons. The sample taken for sequencing was blood. Receptors were obtained from a woman aged 25-40 years in good health.

Points on this clonotype: Given a much more abundant clone one base away, this may be a read error. The chain employs TRBV15 and TRBJ2-4; no clear D. The CDR3 has 13 residues. Germline CDR1 LNHNV, CDR2 YYDKDF (reference sequence). V dropped 0 bases and J dropped 13 bases, with 13 bases sitting between them. The DNA of the CDR3 is TGTGCCACCAGCAGAGATCTCTTGTATGAGCAGTACTTC. It is translated as CATSRDLLYEQYF. The variable domain in full, completed from reference TRBV15 and TRBJ2-4, reads DAMVIQNPRYQVTQFGKPVTLSCSQTLNHNVMYWYQQKSSQAPKLLFHYYDKDFNNEADTPDNFQSRRPNTSFCFLDIRSPGLGDTAMYLCATSRDLLYEQYFGAGTRLSVL.

This clonotype was counted once. The rearrangement uses TRBV21-1 and TRBJ2-1; the DNA was not compared with TRBD2, the D call given in the table. TRBV21-1 is a recognized pseudogene. The CDR3 runs to 17 residues. The CDR3 sequence: CASSKRLAGPSYNEQFF. CDR3 in DNA: TGTGCCAGCAGCAAAAGACTAGCGGGACCATCCTACAATGAGCAGTTCTTC.

This clonotype was recorded many times. This chain links TRBV20-1 with TRBJ2-1; D perhaps matches TRBD2 (5 bases). CDR3 size: 14 residues. The V gene's germline CDR1 is DFQATT and CDR2 SNEGSKA (reference sequence). V shed 6 bases and J shed 6 bases, with 18 bases lying between them. The CDR3 loop reads CSAGLELGSNEQFF. Written as DNA, the CDR3 is TGCAGTGCCGGACTGGAGCTAGGCAGCAATGAGCAGTTCTTC.

This clonotype was seen more than once but under ten times. CDR3 sequence (DNA): TGTGCCACGAGCGGGAGCCTAGGGCAAGAGACCCAGTACTTC. Translation gives CATSGSLGQETQYF. The rearrangement joins TRBV10-3 to TRBJ2-5; 8 positions agree with TRBD2. The CDR3 length is 14 residues. Per the germline V gene, CDR1 is ENHRY and CDR2 is SYGVKD. J was trimmed by 2 bases and V by 10 bases; bases with no gene match: 9.

The table lists this clonotype with many counts. The chain combines TRBV10-1 with TRBJ2-1; no clear D. The CDR3 spans 15 residues. The ends were cut back, 4 bases at V and 8 bases at J, with 18 bases in the middle. Per germline, CDR1 WNHNN and CDR2 SYGVQD (reference sequence). CDR3 sequence (DNA): TGCGCCAGCAGTGCGGGCGAGTGGGGTACACATGAGCAGTTCTTC. Residues: CASSAGEWGTHEQFF.

This clonotype came up many times. The V gene is TRBV4-1, the J gene TRBJ2-1, with D possibly being TRBD1 (6 bases). V gave up 4 bases and J gave up 7 bases, with 14 bases separating them. This CDR3 spans 14 amino acids. From germline, CDR1 is MGHRA and CDR2 YSYEKL. CDR3 sequence reads: CASSRTTGLNEQFF. The CDR3 DNA reads as TGCGCCAGCAGCCGAACGACAGGTCTAAATGAGCAGTTCTTC.

This clonotype was seen a handful of times. V and J are TRBV5-1 and TRBJ2-7; D gene unclear. The germline gives CDR1 SGHRS, CDR2 YFSETQ. The CDR3 totals 14 residues. The V end was cut by 4 bases, the J end by 1 base, with 12 bases between. The CDR3 sequence: CASSPSRPSYEQYF. In DNA form, the CDR3 reads TGCGCCAGCAGCCCTAGTCGGCCTTCCTACGAGCAGTACTTC.

The chain recombines TRBV9 with TRBJ2-3; TRBD2 matches at 11 bases. V trimming: 5 bases; J trimming: 3 bases; junction bases outside the gene matches: 8. In germline, CDR1 is SGDLS, CDR2 YYNGEE. CDR3 length: 16 residues. CDR3 protein: CASSDIAGGRTDTQYF. The CDR3 bases are TGTGCCAGCAGTGACATAGCGGGGGGGCGTACAGATACGCAGTATTTT.

The chain carries TRBV6-6 and TRBJ2-7, with D tentatively TRBD2 (5 bases). Germline V CDR1 and CDR2: MNHNY, SVGAGI (reference sequence). The V end was cut by 2 bases, the J end by 4 bases, with 15 bases between. CDR3 length equals 15 residues. This CDR3 reads CASSYAGRRSYEQYF. The CDR3 region has the DNA TGTGCCAGCAGTTACGCGGGCAGGAGAAGTTACGAGCAGTACTTC.

This clonotype has at least ten counts. The genes are TRBV6-5 and TRBJ2-7; possible D gene TRBD2, 6 bases. This CDR3 comprises 14 residues. Between the trimmed V and J ends, which lost 0 bases and 5 bases, there was a span of 11 bases. Germline V gene data show CDR1 as MNHEY and CDR2 as SVGAGI. The CDR3 sequence is CASSYSGREDEQYF. The CDR3 bases are TGTGCCAGCAGTTACTCGGGCAGGGAGGACGAGCAGTACTTC.

The rearrangement uses TRBV28 and TRBJ1-4, with a tentative D call TRBD1 (5 bases). CDR1 is MDHEN and CDR2 is SYDVKM in the germline V gene. V was trimmed by 6 bases and J by 0 bases, leaving 14 bases between them. The CDR3 sequence is 16 residues long. CDR3 region: CASRGEQIATNEKLFF. CDR3 sequence (DNA): TGTGCCAGCAGAGGGGAACAGATCGCAACTAATGAAAAACTGTTTTTT.

The table lists this clonotype with many counts. The J gene is TRBJ2-1, the V gene TRBV6-4; TRBD1 agrees at 11 bases. V trimming: 6 bases; J trimming: 7 bases; junction bases outside the gene matches: 8. This CDR3 contains 15 residues. The germline CDR1 and CDR2 sequences are MRHNA and SNTAGT. The CDR3 DNA is TGTGCCAGCAGCGGGGACAGGGGGGTGTCGAATGAGCAGTTCTTC. Translated: CASSGDRGVSNEQFF.

This clonotype occurred many times. The chain combines TRBV20-1 with TRBJ1-6; TRBD1 is a possible D gene (5 bases). CDR1 is DFQATT and CDR2 is SNEGSKA in the germline V gene (reference sequence). Trimming took 7 bases from V and 10 from J, leaving 17 bases between them. The CDR3 covers 13 residues. CDR3 loop: CSVRGSRDSPLHF. The CDR3 nucleotides read TGCAGTGTGCGAGGGTCCAGGGACTCACCCCTCCACTTT.

This chain connects TRBV27 to TRBJ2-3; D not resolved. Trimming shortened V by 4 bases and J by 3 bases, and 11 bases separated the two germline ends. Germline V gene sequence: CDR1 MNHEY, CDR2 SMNVEV (reference sequence). The CDR3 is 14 amino acids. The CDR3 loop reads CASSSSSFTDTQYF. The CDR3 region has the DNA TGTGCCAGCAGTTCATCCTCCTTTACAGATACGCAGTATTTT.

This clonotype was recorded a few times. This chain connects TRBV6-5 to TRBJ1-4, with 7 nucleotides matching TRBD1. The V and J ends lost 7 bases and 11 bases, in that order; junction bases with no gene match: 10. The CDR3 spans 13 residues. CDR1 MNHEY and CDR2 SVGAGI come from the germline V gene. CDR3 residues: CASTLTGLGKLFF. DNA of the CDR3: TGTGCCAGCACCCTGACAGGGTTAGGTAAACTGTTTTTT.

This clonotype came up many times. The V and J genes are TRBV20-1 and TRBJ2-7; TRBD1 matches at 8 bases. Germline V gene lookup returns CDR1 DFQATT and CDR2 SNEGSKA (reference sequence). With 0 bases clipped from V and 6 bases from J, the junction kept 7 bases outside the gene matches. The CDR3 spans 14 residues. CDR3 DNA sequence: TGCAGTGCTAGAGATTCAGCAGGGGGCCTCGAGCAGTACTTC. Translating gives CSARDSAGGLEQYF.

V and J are TRBV7-9 and TRBJ1-2; no reliable D call. Deletions cut 5 bases from V and 8 bases from J, with 15 bases between. The CDR3 length is 13 residues. Looked up from germline, CDR1 is SEHNR and CDR2 is FQNEAQ (reference sequence). CDR3 coding DNA: TGTGCCAGCAGCACTTCAGCTACTGGCGGCTACACCTTC. Protein product: CASSTSATGGYTF.

This clonotype was picked up many times. The V call is TRBV4-1, the J call TRBJ2-5, with D possibly matching TRBD1 (5 bases). The CDR3 loop spans 16 amino acids. Deletions cut 0 bases from V and 5 bases from J, with 16 bases between. Germline CDR1 reads MGHRA; CDR2 reads YSYEKL. DNA of the CDR3: TGCGCCAGCAGCCAAGATCAGGGCAGGCGATCCGAGACCCAGTACTTC. Translation: CASSQDQGRRSETQYF.

This clonotype was seen more than once but under ten times. V usage is TRBV6-5 and J usage is TRBJ1-2; a possible D gene is TRBD1 (6 bases). Germline CDR1 is MNHEY and CDR2 is SVGAGI. This CDR3 is built from 16 residues. The V and J ends lost 6 bases and 8 bases respectively, with 25 bases between them. CDR3 in DNA: TGTGCCAGCAGGACGGACAGAACGCCACGGAGAGGCGGCTACACCTTC. Translating gives CASRTDRTPRRGGYTF.

The genes are TRBV5-1 and TRBJ1-4; D is uncertain. Germline assignment: CDR1 SGHRS and CDR2 YFSETQ. The CDR3 has 15 residues. Trimming removed 3 bases at V and 3 bases at J, with 12 bases between. CDR3 DNA sequence: TGCGCCAGCAGCTCGCTATCGAATGCTAATGAAAAACTGTTTTTT. This sequence encodes CASSSLSNANEKLFF.

V gene TRBV10-2 combines with J gene TRBJ1-2; the match to TRBD1 covers 7 bases. CDR1 WSHSY and CDR2 SAAADI come from the germline V gene. The CDR3 is 13 amino acids. V lost 5 bases, J lost 8 bases, and 8 bases stayed unmatched. This chain's CDR3 is CASSRGGEGGYTF. The CDR3 DNA reads TGCGCCAGCAGTAGAGGGGGCGAGGGAGGCTACACCTTC.

This chain connects TRBV6-1 to TRBJ2-2; D may be TRBD1 or TRBD2 (5 bases each). This CDR3 has 14 residues. Germline-derived CDR1 and CDR2 are MNHNS and SASEGT. Trimming cost V 7 bases and J 0 bases, with 9 bases left between them. The CDR3 here is CASKGTANTGELFF. CDR3 nucleotides: TGTGCCAGCAAAGGGACGGCGAACACCGGGGAGCTGTTTTTT.

This clonotype was seen at least ten times. The chain joins TRBV15 to TRBJ2-3; 8 bases align to TRBD1. CDR1 and CDR2 (germline): LNHNV, YYDKDF (reference sequence). This CDR3 comprises 14 residues. The V gene end was trimmed by 6 bases and the J gene end by 3 bases; junction bases not matched to a gene: 5. The chain's CDR3 is CATSQDRATDTQYF. CDR3 coding DNA: TGTGCCACCAGTCAGGACAGGGCGACAGATACGCAGTATTTT. The complete variable domain, with remaining parts taken from reference TRBV15 and TRBJ2-3, reads DAMVIQNPRYQVTQFGKPVTLSCSQTLNHNVMYWYQQKSSQAPKLLFHYYDKDFNNEADTPDNFQSRRPNTSFCFLDIRSPGLGDTAMYLCATSQDRATDTQYFGPGTRLTVL.

The sample holds a few counts of this clonotype. The rearrangement uses TRBV12-3 or TRBV12-4 and TRBJ1-1; perhaps TRBD1 as D (5 bases). V was pared by 6 bases and J by 3 bases, with 11 bases between. This CDR3 has 13 amino acids. DNA for the CDR3: TGTGCCAGCAGGGGGGTTAGGCACACTGAAGCTTTCTTT. Encoded protein: CASRGVRHTEAFF.

For this clonotype: The conserved final phenylalanine or tryptophan is absent from the CDR3, which likely points to a read error. V gene TRBV18 combines with J gene TRBJ2-3; D perhaps matches TRBD1 (6 bases). Trimming pared 1 base from V and 0 bases from J, leaving 11 bases between. This CDR3 is 16 amino acids long. The germline V gene encodes CDR1 KGHSH and CDR2 LQKENI. The CDR3 loop is CASSPRTVPSTDTQYL. CDR3 nucleotide sequence: TGTGCCAGCTCACCACGGACAGTCCCTAGCACAGATACGCAGTATTTG.